Below, 17 T cell receptor beta chains from the same sample are listed, as sequenced in a study of blood T cell repertoires in COVID-19. Clones were sequenced by immunoSEQ multiplex PCR, and TCRdb holds only the in-frame ones, with some missing. The sample contains a few hundred thousand clones, more than 75% of which appear only once. What was sequenced was peripheral blood. These receptors originate from a woman in her 40s who had recovered from COVID-19.

The chain joins TRBV4-3 to TRBJ2-1; D possibly corresponds to TRBD2 (6 bases). This CDR3 contains 18 residues. V was clipped by 1 base and J by 0 bases, with 16 bases between them. Per germline, CDR1 LGHNA and CDR2 YSLEER. This CDR3 is CASSQGSVAVPSYNEQFF. The CDR3 region has the DNA TGCGCCAGCAGCCAAGGGTCGGTAGCGGTCCCCTCCTACAATGAGCAGTTCTTC.

This clone was seen a single time. The chain couples TRBV21-1 to TRBJ2-5; TRBD1, the table's D call, was not compared with the DNA. TRBV21-1 is termed a pseudogene. The CDR3 runs 17 residues. The CDR3 DNA follows: TGTGCCAGCAGCACCCGGGACAGGGGGTTCAACGGGGAGACCCAGTACTTC. Translated: CASSTRDRGFNGETQYF.

This sequence joins TRBV10-3 and TRBJ2-3, with 7 positions matching TRBD1. V was pared by 5 bases and J by 1 base, with 3 bases of the junction left unmatched. The CDR3 contains 14 residues. From germline, CDR1 is ENHRY and CDR2 SYGVKD. CDR3 loop: CAISLGGGTDTQYF. The DNA for the CDR3 is TGTGCCATCAGTTTAGGGGGCGGCACAGATACGCAGTATTTT.

The V call is TRBV9, the J call TRBJ2-1; D is uncertain. V was pared by 3 bases and J by 0 bases, with 10 bases between. CDR1 and CDR2 (germline): SGDLS, YYNGEE. The CDR3 is 15 residues long. The CDR3 loop reads CASSADTSSYNEQFF. The CDR3, as DNA: TGTGCCAGCAGCGCCGACACCAGCTCCTACAATGAGCAGTTCTTC. The entire variable domain, with the rest obtained from reference TRBV9 and TRBJ2-1, is as follows: DSGVTQTPKHLITATGQRVTLRCSPRSGDLSVYWYQQSLDQGLQFLIQYYNGEERAKGNILERFSAQQFPDLHSELNLSSLELGDSALYFCASSADTSSYNEQFFGPGTRLTVL.

This clone was seen a handful of times. The chain is built from TRBV7-2 and TRBJ1-4; a possible D gene is TRBD1 (6 bases). The V end was cut by 5 bases, the J end by 11 bases, with 24 bases between. The V gene's germline CDR1 is SGHTA and CDR2 FQGNSA. The CDR3 sequence is 16 residues long. CDR3 in amino acids: CASSTPPGALRGKLFF. CDR3 nucleotides: TGTGCCAGCAGCACCCCCCCCGGGGCCCTAAGGGGGAAACTGTTTTTT.

The genes are TRBV7-3 and TRBJ2-7; D is perhaps TRBD2 (7 bases). Looked up from germline, CDR1 is SGHTA and CDR2 is FQGTGA. The CDR3 extends over 15 amino acids. The ends were cut back, 5 bases at V and 1 base at J, with 15 bases in the middle. The CDR3 here is CASSRGAVGSYEQYF. The CDR3, as DNA: TGTGCCAGCAGCCGGGGGGCCGTGGGTTCCTACGAGCAGTACTTC.

The chain employs TRBV11-2 and TRBJ2-5, with 7 bases matching TRBD2. The length of the CDR3 is 15 residues. CDR1 is SGHAT, CDR2 FQNNGV, per germline. V shed 1 base, J shed 5 bases, and the junction held 7 bases outside the gene matches. The CDR3: CASSLGVGEGETQYF. The CDR3 DNA reads as TGTGCCAGCAGCTTAGGGGTAGGGGAGGGCGAGACCCAGTACTTC.

The V call is TRBV18, the J call TRBJ2-7; 9 nucleotides align to TRBD2. The germline V gene encodes CDR1 KGHSH and CDR2 LQKENI. The CDR3 has 14 residues. J gave up 5 bases and V 3 bases, and 5 bases lay outside the gene matches. Here the CDR3 DNA reads TGTGCCAGCTCACCCCTAGCGGGGACCGACGAGCAGTACTTC. This sequence encodes CASSPLAGTDEQYF.

Here the CDR3 reads CAISPRGTGMDTQYF. The CDR3 DNA follows: TGTGCCATCTCCCCCCGCGGGACAGGGATGGATACGCAGTATTTT. This rearrangement joins TRBV7-2 to TRBJ2-3; TRBD1 matches at 9 bases. With 10 bases clipped from V and 6 bases from J, the junction kept 14 bases outside the gene matches. Germline V gene sequence: CDR1 SGHTA, CDR2 FQGNSA. The CDR3 runs 15 residues.

This rearrangement joins TRBV30 to TRBJ2-1; TRBD2 is a possible D gene (5 bases). This CDR3 contains 14 residues. Trimming pared 5 bases from V and 0 bases from J, leaving 11 bases between. The germline CDR1 and CDR2 sequences are GTSNPN and SVGIG (reference sequence). The DNA for the CDR3 is TGTGCCTGGGGACTGGAGAGCTCCTACAATGAGCAGTTCTTC. Its translation: CAWGLESSYNEQFF.

The rearrangement uses TRBV19 and TRBJ1-2; no reliable D call. Germline V gene sequence: CDR1 LNHDA, CDR2 SQIVND (reference sequence). V lost 5 bases, J lost 7 bases, and 17 bases lay in between. The CDR3 runs to 14 residues. In DNA, the CDR3 is TGTGCCAGTAGTCTGCCCTCGGGATCGGGTGGCTACACCTTC. It specifies CASSLPSGSGGYTF.

This clone was seen ten or more times. V and J are TRBV27 and TRBJ2-7; a weak D match, TRBD2 (6 bases). CDR3 length: 15 residues. V was cut by 5 bases and J by 4 bases, with 18 bases left in between. CDR1 and CDR2 (germline): MNHEY, SMNVEV (reference sequence). In DNA form, the CDR3 reads TGTGCCAGCAGTCTCCTGGGGGGTGGCGCTTACGAGCAGTACTTC. It encodes CASSLLGGGAYEQYF.

The chain joins TRBV24-1 to TRBJ2-1; the match to TRBD2 covers 12 bases. Germline CDR1 KGHDR, CDR2 SFDVKD. The CDR3 loop spans 16 amino acids. J gave up 9 bases and V 0 bases, and 5 bases lay outside the gene matches. The CDR3 is CATSDLTSGRWGEQFF. The CDR3 nucleotides are TGTGCCACCAGTGATTTGACTAGCGGGAGGTGGGGTGAGCAGTTCTTC.

This clone has only a few counts. This chain joins TRBV30 and TRBJ1-1; 10 bases fit TRBD1. The length of the CDR3 is 15 residues. V lost 4 bases to trimming and J lost 1 base; unmatched junction nucleotides: 6. Germline V gene lookup returns CDR1 GTSNPN and CDR2 SVGIG (reference sequence). CDR3 nucleotide sequence: TGTGCCTGGACCCGGGACAGGGGAGGGAACACTGAAGCTTTCTTT. It yields the protein CAWTRDRGGNTEAFF.

V usage is TRBV10-3 and J usage is TRBJ2-1, with 11 positions matching TRBD2. Germline assignment: CDR1 ENHRY and CDR2 SYGVKD. The CDR3 contains 15 residues. V gave up 6 bases and J gave up 7 bases; unmatched junction bases: 8. CDR3 DNA sequence: TGTGCCATCAGAGAGACTAGCGGGGTGGGGAATGAGCAGTTCTTC. This gives the protein CAIRETSGVGNEQFF.

The gene calls are TRBV18 and TRBJ1-2; maybe TRBD1 (6 bases). CDR3 size: 15 residues. Trimming left V 8 bases short and J 4 bases short, with 20 bases between. Germline V CDR1 and CDR2: KGHSH, LQKENI. The CDR3 here is CASARGGPEGYGYTF. The CDR3 nucleotides read TGTGCCAGCGCCCGGGGGGGCCCGGAGGGCTATGGCTACACCTTC.

This sequence joins TRBV7-2 and TRBJ1-1; TRBD1 aligns across 8 bases. Per germline, CDR1 SGHTA and CDR2 FQGNSA. Unmatched junction bases numbered 5, after V lost 5 bases and J lost 0 bases. The length of the CDR3 is 15 residues. The DNA for the CDR3 is TGTGCCAGCAGCGCTCGGGACAGGCTGAACACTGAAGCTTTCTTT. This translates into CASSARDRLNTEAFF.